This T cell receptor (beta chain) was captured by sequencing in a study of blood T cell repertoires in COVID-19. Generated by immunoSEQ multiplex PCR, the TCRdb table keeps only in-frame clones and is missing some. The data show around 150,000 clones, 65% to 90% seen once. The CDR3 has 16 residues. J gave up 2 bases and V 1 base, and 4 bases lay outside the gene matches. CDR1 is LNHDA and CDR2 is SQIVND in the germline V gene (reference sequence). In its sample, this clone was seen a few times. J is TRBJ2-1 and V is TRBV19; 8 nucleotides match TRBD2. The specimen sequenced was peripheral blood. This TCR was sampled from a woman aged 40 to 50 with COVID-19, enrolled during active disease. The CDR3 nucleotides read TGTGCCAGTAGTATAGTAACGGGAGGGGCCTACAATGAGCAGTTCTTC. It specifies CASSIVTGGAYNEQFF.